The rows below give T cell receptor beta chains drawn from one sample of a study of T-cell memory formation after mild COVID-19. A single record per CDR3 protein comes from TCRdb applying MiXCR to the 5' RACE reads. The repertoire holds fewer than 140,000 distinct CDR3 sequences, with around 12% as singletons. The sequencing input was PBMCs or a T cell subset sorted from them (not recorded which). These receptors were collected from an adult woman who had mild COVID-19 (a few samples of this study predate the infection). Cell type and time point are not known. CDR3s include the opening cysteine and the closing phenylalanine or tryptophan. The size field is filled for only some rows; it gives once, few, many or a size class.

j_call clone_size v_call cdr3_aa
TRBJ2-7 few TRBV4-1 CASSQGVGSYEQYF
TRBJ2-1 few TRBV20-1 CSARDGGGVIEQFF
TRBJ2-1 - TRBV4-2 CASSQDRSTDNEQFF
TRBJ2-7 - TRBV12-3/TRBV12-4 CASSFEARPYEQYF
TRBJ2-5 - TRBV24-1 CATSDAGEGRETQYF
TRBJ2-5 - TRBV11-3 CASSLDVKDETQYF
TRBJ1-5 few TRBV15 CATSRDDSQPQHF
TRBJ2-2 few TRBV6-5 CASTGELTGELFF
TRBJ2-7 few TRBV27 CASSFPGQPTYEQYF
TRBJ2-1 few TRBV7-9 CASSSSFGRGGNNEQFF
TRBJ2-2 - TRBV6-6 CASSYGDIAGTGELFF
TRBJ1-1 - TRBV29-1 CSVVGQGNTEAFF
TRBJ1-5 - TRBV29-1 CSVRTENQPQHF
TRBJ2-7 - TRBV2 CATKWGESSYEQYF
TRBJ2-5 many TRBV12-3/TRBV12-4 CASSFLAGGPQETQYF
TRBJ2-5 few TRBV24-1 CATSDFIGETQYF
TRBJ2-7 - TRBV6-5 CASSSNGTSGRYYEQYF
TRBJ2-3 many TRBV12-3/TRBV12-4 CASSFERGGTDTQYF
TRBJ2-4 - TRBV5-1 CASSSTGEGNIQYF
TRBJ2-3 many TRBV7-9 CASSLDGLSASTDTQYF
TRBJ1-2 few TRBV7-9 CASRLRAADGYTF
TRBJ2-2 few TRBV6-5 CASSYRVRDGYTGELFF
TRBJ2-7 many TRBV6-5 CASSYLSGRGSEQYF
TRBJ2-1 - TRBV10-3 CAIRRGSSYNEQFF
TRBJ2-1 many TRBV12-3/TRBV12-4 CASSFDSYNEQFF
TRBJ2-7 few TRBV29-1 CSVEGLAGGTAPYEQYF
TRBJ2-5 few TRBV29-1 CSVEKFGQGPAETQYF
TRBJ2-7 many TRBV20-1 CSARDSTGAVSYEQYF
TRBJ2-5 - TRBV24-1 CATSDLYQETQYF
TRBJ1-2 - TRBV28 CATRQGGPYYGYTF
TRBJ2-1 - TRBV20-1 CSALVVAGGNKNEQFF
TRBJ1-5 - TRBV12-5 CASQGELGQPQHF
TRBJ1-2 few TRBV11-3 CASSPGQTLYGYTF
TRBJ2-7 - TRBV7-6 CASSYQPLDEQYF
TRBJ2-2 few TRBV19 CASSWTSGSPGELFF
TRBJ1-2 - TRBV7-9 CASSLAGGYTF
TRBJ2-7 once TRBV14 CASARAGGPNEQYF
TRBJ2-3 - TRBV11-2 CASSSTTSTDTQYF
TRBJ2-2 few TRBV20-1 CSARENRGTNTGELFF
TRBJ2-7 few TRBV10-3 CAIGGVYEQYF
TRBJ2-2 many TRBV5-1 CASSSIRHSDTGELFF
TRBJ1-1 - TRBV27 CASSYWDDTGRTEAFF
TRBJ2-2 - TRBV24-1 CATSEGSPYRELFF
TRBJ2-7 many TRBV7-9 CATEGATYEQYF
TRBJ1-2 - TRBV5-6 CASSTTTGIHGYTF
TRBJ2-1 - TRBV3-1 CASSQDRSGRGNEQFF
TRBJ2-7 few TRBV29-1 CSVEDKKGTYEQYF
TRBJ2-2 few TRBV29-1 CSVETHRTNTGELFF
TRBJ2-3 - TRBV5-1 CASSPLVGMGTDTQYF
TRBJ2-5 - TRBV7-9 CASSFEQTQYF
TRBJ1-1 - TRBV4-1 CASSQDSGTGAWNTEAFF
TRBJ2-5 - TRBV2 CASSSTNEEQGWFGETQYF
TRBJ2-5 - TRBV7-9 CASSLLFLAAGAGGEETQYF